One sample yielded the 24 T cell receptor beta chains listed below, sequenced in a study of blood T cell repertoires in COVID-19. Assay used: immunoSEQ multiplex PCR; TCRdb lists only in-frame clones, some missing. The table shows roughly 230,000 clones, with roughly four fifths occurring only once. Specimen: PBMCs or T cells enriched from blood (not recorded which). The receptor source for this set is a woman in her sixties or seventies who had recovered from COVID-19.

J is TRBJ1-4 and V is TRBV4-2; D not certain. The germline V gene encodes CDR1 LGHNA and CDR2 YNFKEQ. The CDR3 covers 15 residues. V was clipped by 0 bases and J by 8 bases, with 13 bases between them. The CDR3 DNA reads TGTGCCAGCAGCCAAGATGCCGGGTTTTTCGAAAAACTGTTTTTT. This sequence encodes CASSQDAGFFEKLFF.

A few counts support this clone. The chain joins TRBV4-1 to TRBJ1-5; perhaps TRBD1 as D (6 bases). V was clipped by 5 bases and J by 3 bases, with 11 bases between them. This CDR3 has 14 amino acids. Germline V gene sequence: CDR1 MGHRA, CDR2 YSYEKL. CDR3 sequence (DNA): TGCGCCAGCAGCAAGGACAGACTCAATCAGCCCCAGCATTTT. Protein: CASSKDRLNQPQHF.

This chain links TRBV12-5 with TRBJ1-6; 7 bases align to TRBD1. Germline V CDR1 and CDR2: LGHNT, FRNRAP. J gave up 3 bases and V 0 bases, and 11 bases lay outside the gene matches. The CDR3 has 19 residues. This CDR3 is CASGLVYAGQNNYNSPLHF. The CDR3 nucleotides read TGTGCTAGTGGTTTGGTATACGCGGGACAGAATAACTATAATTCACCCCTCCACTTT.

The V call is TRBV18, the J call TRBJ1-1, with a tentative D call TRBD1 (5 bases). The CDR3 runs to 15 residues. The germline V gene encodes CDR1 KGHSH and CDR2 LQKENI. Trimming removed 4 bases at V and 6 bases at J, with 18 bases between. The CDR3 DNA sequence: TGTGCCAGCTCACAGGGCCCCGGAGGGGTCGCTGAAGCTTTCTTT. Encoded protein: CASSQGPGGVAEAFF. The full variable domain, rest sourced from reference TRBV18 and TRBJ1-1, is NAGVMQNPRHLVRRRGQEARLRCSPMKGHSHVYWYRQLPEEGLKFMVYLQKENIIDESGMPKERFSAEFPKEGPSILRIQQVVRGDSAAYFCASSQGPGGVAEAFFGQGTRLTVV.

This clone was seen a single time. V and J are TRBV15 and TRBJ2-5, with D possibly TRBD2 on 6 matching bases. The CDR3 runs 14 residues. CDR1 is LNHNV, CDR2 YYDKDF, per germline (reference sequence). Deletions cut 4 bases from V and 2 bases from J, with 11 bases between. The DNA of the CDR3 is TGTGCCACCAGCACCGGACTATCTCAAGAGACCCAGTACTTC. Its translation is CATSTGLSQETQYF.

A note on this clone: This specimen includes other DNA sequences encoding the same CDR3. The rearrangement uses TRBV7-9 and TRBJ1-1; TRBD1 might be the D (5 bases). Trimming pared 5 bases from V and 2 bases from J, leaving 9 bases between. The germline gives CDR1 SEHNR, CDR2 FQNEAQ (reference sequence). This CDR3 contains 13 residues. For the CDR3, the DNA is TGTGCCAGCAGCAGTACAGGTAACACTGAAGCTTTCTTT. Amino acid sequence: CASSSTGNTEAFF.

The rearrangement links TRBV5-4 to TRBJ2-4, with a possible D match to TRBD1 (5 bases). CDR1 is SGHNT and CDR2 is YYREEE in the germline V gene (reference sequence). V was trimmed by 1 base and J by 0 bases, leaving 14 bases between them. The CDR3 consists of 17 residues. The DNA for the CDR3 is TGTGCCAGCAGCTTGTCTGGTGGCAGGGCAGCCAAAAACATTCAGTACTTC. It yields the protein CASSLSGGRAAKNIQYF.

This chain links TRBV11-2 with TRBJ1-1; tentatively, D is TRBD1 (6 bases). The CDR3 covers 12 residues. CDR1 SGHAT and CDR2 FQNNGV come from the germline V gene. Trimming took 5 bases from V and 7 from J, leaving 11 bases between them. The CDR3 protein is CASSQGGVEAFF. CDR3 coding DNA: TGTGCCAGCAGCCAAGGGGGGGTTGAAGCTTTCTTT. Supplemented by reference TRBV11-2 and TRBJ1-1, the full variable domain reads EAGVAQSPRYKIIEKRQSVAFWCNPISGHATLYWYQQILGQGPKLLIQFQNNGVVDDSQLPKDRFSAERLKGVDSTLKIQPAKLEDSAVYLCASSQGGVEAFFGQGTRLTVV.

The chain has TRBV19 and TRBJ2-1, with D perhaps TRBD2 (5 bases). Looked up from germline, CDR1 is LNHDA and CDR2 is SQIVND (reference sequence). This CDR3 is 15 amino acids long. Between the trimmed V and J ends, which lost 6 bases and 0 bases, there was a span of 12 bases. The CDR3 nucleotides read TGTGCCAGTAGCCGTAGCGACTCCTCCTACAATGAGCAGTTCTTC. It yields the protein CASSRSDSSYNEQFF.

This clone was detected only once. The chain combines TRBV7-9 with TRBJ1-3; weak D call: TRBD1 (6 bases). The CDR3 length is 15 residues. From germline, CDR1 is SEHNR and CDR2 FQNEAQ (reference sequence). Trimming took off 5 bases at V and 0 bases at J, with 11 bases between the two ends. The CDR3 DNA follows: TGTGCCAGCAGCCCGGGACAACTCTCTGGAAACACCATATATTTT. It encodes CASSPGQLSGNTIYF.

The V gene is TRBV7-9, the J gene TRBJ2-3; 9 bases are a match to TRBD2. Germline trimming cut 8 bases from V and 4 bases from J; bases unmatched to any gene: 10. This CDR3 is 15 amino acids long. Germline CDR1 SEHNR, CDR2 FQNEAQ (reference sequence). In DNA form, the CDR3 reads TGTGCCAGCGAATGGGGGCGGGGGGGCCCAGATACGCAGTATTTT. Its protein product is CASEWGRGGPDTQYF.

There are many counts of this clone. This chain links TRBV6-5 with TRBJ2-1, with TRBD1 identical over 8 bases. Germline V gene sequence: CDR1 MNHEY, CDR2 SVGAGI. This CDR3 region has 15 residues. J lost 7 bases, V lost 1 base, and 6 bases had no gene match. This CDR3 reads CASSYFGQGRNEQFF. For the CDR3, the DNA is TGTGCCAGCAGTTACTTCGGACAGGGAAGGAATGAGCAGTTCTTC.

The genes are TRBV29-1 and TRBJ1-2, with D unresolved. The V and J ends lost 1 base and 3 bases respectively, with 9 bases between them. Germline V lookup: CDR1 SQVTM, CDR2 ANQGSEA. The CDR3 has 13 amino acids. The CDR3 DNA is TGCAGCGTTGAAGGGGCAGAATACTATGGCTACACCTTC. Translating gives CSVEGAEYYGYTF.

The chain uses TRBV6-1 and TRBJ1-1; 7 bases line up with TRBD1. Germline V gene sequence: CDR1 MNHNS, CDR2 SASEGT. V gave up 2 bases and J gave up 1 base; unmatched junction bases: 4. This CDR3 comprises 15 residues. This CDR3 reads CASSEKNRGNTEAFF. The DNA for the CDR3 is TGTGCCAGCAGTGAAAAGAACAGGGGGAACACTGAAGCTTTCTTT.

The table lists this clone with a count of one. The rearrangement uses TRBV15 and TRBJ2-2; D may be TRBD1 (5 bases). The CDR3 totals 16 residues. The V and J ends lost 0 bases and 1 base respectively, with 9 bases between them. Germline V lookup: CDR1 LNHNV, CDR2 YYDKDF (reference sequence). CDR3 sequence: CATSRDGAGNTGELFF. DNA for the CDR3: TGTGCCACCAGCAGAGATGGGGCCGGGAACACCGGGGAGCTGTTTTTT.

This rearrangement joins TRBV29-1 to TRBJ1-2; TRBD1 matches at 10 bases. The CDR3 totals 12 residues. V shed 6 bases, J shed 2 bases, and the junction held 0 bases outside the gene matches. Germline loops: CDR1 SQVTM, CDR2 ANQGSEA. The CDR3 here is CSVDRGNYGYTF. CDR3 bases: TGCAGCGTGGACAGGGGGAACTATGGCTACACCTTC.

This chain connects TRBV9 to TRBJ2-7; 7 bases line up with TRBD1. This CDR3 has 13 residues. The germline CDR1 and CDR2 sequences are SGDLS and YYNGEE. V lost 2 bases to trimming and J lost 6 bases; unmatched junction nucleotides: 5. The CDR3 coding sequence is TGTGCCAGCAGCGTTTCGACAGGGTCCGAGCAGTACTTC. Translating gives CASSVSTGSEQYF.

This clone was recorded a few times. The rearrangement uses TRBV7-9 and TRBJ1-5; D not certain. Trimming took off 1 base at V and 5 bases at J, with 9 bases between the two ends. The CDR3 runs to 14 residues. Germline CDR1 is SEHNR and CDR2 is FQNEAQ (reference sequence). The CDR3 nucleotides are TGTGCCAGCAGCTTAGGTGGCAGTCATCAGCCCCAGCATTTT. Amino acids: CASSLGGSHQPQHF.

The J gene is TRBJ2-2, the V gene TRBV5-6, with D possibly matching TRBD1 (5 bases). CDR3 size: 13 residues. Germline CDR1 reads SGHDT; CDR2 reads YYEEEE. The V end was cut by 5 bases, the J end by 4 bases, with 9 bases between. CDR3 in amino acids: CASRGRRTGELFF. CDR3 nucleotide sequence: TGTGCCAGCAGGGGGCGGCGCACCGGGGAGCTGTTTTTT.

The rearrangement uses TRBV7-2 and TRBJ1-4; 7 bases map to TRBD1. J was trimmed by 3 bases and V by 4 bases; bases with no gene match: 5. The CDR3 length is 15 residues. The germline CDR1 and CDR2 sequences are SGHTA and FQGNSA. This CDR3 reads CASSSDRASNEKLFF. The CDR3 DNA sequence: TGTGCCAGCAGCTCCGACAGGGCTTCTAATGAAAAACTGTTTTTT.

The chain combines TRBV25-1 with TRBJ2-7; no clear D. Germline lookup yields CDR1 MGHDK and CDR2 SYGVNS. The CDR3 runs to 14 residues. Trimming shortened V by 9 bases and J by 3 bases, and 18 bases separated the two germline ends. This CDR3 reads CARSGPVRYYEQYF. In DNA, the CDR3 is TGTGCCAGATCAGGTCCAGTTAGATACTACGAGCAGTACTTC.

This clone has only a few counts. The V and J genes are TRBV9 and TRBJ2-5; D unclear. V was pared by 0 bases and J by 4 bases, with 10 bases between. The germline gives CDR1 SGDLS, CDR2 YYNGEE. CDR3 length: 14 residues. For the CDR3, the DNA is TGTGCCAGCAGCGTAGATCCAGGAATAGAGACCCAGTACTTC. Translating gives CASSVDPGIETQYF.

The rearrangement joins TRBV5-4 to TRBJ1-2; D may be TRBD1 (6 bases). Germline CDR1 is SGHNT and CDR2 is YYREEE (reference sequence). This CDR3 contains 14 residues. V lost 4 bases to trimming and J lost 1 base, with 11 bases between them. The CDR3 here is CASSLEQGNYGYTF. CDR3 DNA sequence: TGTGCCAGCAGCCTCGAACAGGGTAACTATGGCTACACCTTC.

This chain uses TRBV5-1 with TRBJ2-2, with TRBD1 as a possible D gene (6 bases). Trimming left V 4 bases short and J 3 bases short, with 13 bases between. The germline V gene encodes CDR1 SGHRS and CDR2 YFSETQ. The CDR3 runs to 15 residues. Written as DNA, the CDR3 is TGCGCCAGCAGCCCCCTTGGGGGCCACACCGGGGAGCTGTTTTTT. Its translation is CASSPLGGHTGELFF.